Each of the 26 T cell receptor beta chains below was sequenced from the same sample in a study of cytomegalovirus exposure and HLA in healthy donors. Profiling relied on immunoSEQ multiplex PCR, and the TCRdb table lists in-frame clones only, not all of them. The table lists about 260,000 clones, around 90% of them singletons. Sequenced: PBMCs. These receptors all stem from a woman in her 30s in good health and CMV-seronegative.

This chain links TRBV27 with TRBJ2-7; D ambiguous. V lost 5 bases and J lost 0, with 8 bases in between. This CDR3 region has 13 residues. Germline V CDR1 and CDR2: MNHEY, SMNVEV (reference sequence). This chain's CDR3 is CASSITRSYEQYF. CDR3 nucleotides: TGTGCCAGCAGTATTACCCGCTCCTACGAGCAGTACTTC.

This clone was found a few times. The J gene is TRBJ1-2, the V gene TRBV13; possible D gene TRBD1, 5 bases. V gave up 0 bases and J gave up 6 bases, with 8 bases separating them. The CDR3 is 13 residues long. Looked up from germline, CDR1 is PRHDT and CDR2 is FYEKMQ (reference sequence). The CDR3 sequence: CASSLGRGDGYTF. In nucleotides, the CDR3 is TGTGCCAGCAGCTTAGGCCGGGGGGATGGCTACACCTTC. Variable domain in full (rest from reference TRBV13 and TRBJ1-2): AAGVIQSPRHLIKEKRETATLKCYPIPRHDTVYWYQQGPGQDPQFLISFYEKMQSDKGSIPDRFSAQQFSDYHSELNMSSLELGDSALYFCASSLGRGDGYTFGSGTRLTVV.

The V and J genes are TRBV28 and TRBJ2-3; the D gene is possibly TRBD1 (6 bases). The CDR3 runs to 16 residues. Germline assignment: CDR1 MDHEN and CDR2 SYDVKM. V shed 3 bases and J shed 2 bases, with 15 bases lying between them. The CDR3: CASSLPDSRNTDTQYF. The DNA of the CDR3 is TGTGCCAGCAGTTTGCCGGACAGCAGAAACACAGATACGCAGTATTTT.

The chain couples TRBV28 to TRBJ2-6; D possibly matches TRBD1 or TRBD2 (5 bases each). Trimming took off 6 bases at V and 0 bases at J, with 18 bases between the two ends. The CDR3 has 18 residues. Germline V gene sequence: CDR1 MDHEN, CDR2 SYDVKM. The CDR3 nucleotides are TGTGCCAGCAGAATTGAGGGGCTATCACCCTCTGGGGCCAACGTCCTGACTTTC. Translating it yields CASRIEGLSPSGANVLTF.

The rearrangement joins TRBV5-6 to TRBJ2-2; 8 nucleotides align to TRBD1. The germline V gene has CDR1 SGHDT and CDR2 YYEEEE. This CDR3 comprises 16 residues. V lost 2 bases to trimming and J lost 5 bases; unmatched junction nucleotides: 8. The CDR3 nucleotides are TGTGCCAGCAGCTTTCTGACAGGGGTAACGACCGGGGAGCTGTTTTTT. It codes for CASSFLTGVTTGELFF.

The V and J genes are TRBV5-3 and TRBJ2-2; 12 bases line up with TRBD2. TRBV5-3 is filed as an ORF, its function uncertain. The ends lost 0 bases at V and 1 base at J; junction bases unmatched: 4. The CDR3 loop spans 18 amino acids. Written as DNA, the CDR3 is TGTGCCAGAAGCTTGGCGTCACTAGCGGGAGGGAACACCGGGGAGCTGTTTTTT. Translated, it gives CARSLASLAGGNTGELFF.

This clone appeared once. The chain carries TRBV27 and TRBJ2-2; no firm D call. The length of the CDR3 is 13 residues. V was pared by 4 bases and J by 6 bases, with 9 bases between. The germline V gene encodes CDR1 MNHEY and CDR2 SMNVEV (reference sequence). In nucleotides, the CDR3 is TGTGCCAGCAGTTATGACACCGCCGGGGAGCTGTTTTTT. It codes for CASSYDTAGELFF.

V is TRBV29-1 and J is TRBJ1-1; D not resolved. V shed 5 bases and J shed 0 bases, with 7 bases lying between them. Germline V gives CDR1 SQVTM, CDR2 ANQGSEA. The CDR3 consists of 12 residues. The DNA for the CDR3 is TGCAGCGTTCCGTCTATGAACACTGAAGCTTTCTTT. Translated: CSVPSMNTEAFF.

Note on this clone: At one end the junction does not follow the germline gene, possibly because of a read error. The J gene is TRBJ2-7, the V gene TRBV5-6; D is undetermined. Germline values: CDR1 SGHDT, CDR2 YYEEEE. The CDR3 is 10 amino acids. CDR3: CASSPRRALF. The CDR3 DNA follows: TGTGCCAGCAGCCCCCGTCGCGCGCTCTTC. Together with reference TRBV5-6 and TRBJ2-7, the CDR3 gives the full variable domain: DAGVTQSPTHLIKTRGQQVTLRCSPKSGHDTVSWYQQALGQGPQFIFQYYEEEERQRGNFPDRFSGHQFPNYSSELNVNALLLGDSALYLCASSPRRALFGPGTRLTVT.

This chain links TRBV4-3 with TRBJ2-3; 9 nucleotides match TRBD1. Unmatched junction bases numbered 5, after V lost 4 bases and J lost 0 bases. The CDR3 runs 16 residues. The germline gives CDR1 LGHNA, CDR2 YSLEER. The CDR3 here is CASSLGQGTSTDTQYF. The CDR3 nucleotides read TGCGCCAGCAGCCTAGGACAGGGGACTAGCACAGATACGCAGTATTTT.

The gene calls are TRBV27 and TRBJ1-5; TRBD1 is a possible D gene (6 bases). In germline, CDR1 is MNHEY, CDR2 SMNVEV (reference sequence). Trimming left V 6 bases short and J 2 bases short, with 17 bases between. The CDR3 is 16 amino acids. CDR3 in DNA: TGTGCCAGCAGATCTATAACAGGGATAGGCAATCAGCCCCAGCATTTT. Residues: CASRSITGIGNQPQHF.

This clone was detected once. The rearrangement joins TRBV6-5 to TRBJ2-7, with D tentatively TRBD1 (6 bases). Per germline, CDR1 MNHEY and CDR2 SVGAGI. With 2 bases removed from V and 5 bases from J, the gap between germline ends came to 13 bases. The CDR3 has 14 amino acids. CDR3 sequence reads: CASSYQGTGHEQYF. DNA for the CDR3: TGTGCCAGCAGTTACCAGGGGACGGGTCACGAGCAGTACTTC.

The rearrangement links TRBV4-3 to TRBJ2-7; 13 bases match TRBD2. This CDR3 region has 15 residues. After removal of 1 base from V and 7 bases from J, the junction contained 4 bases not matched to a gene. Germline-derived CDR1 and CDR2 are LGHNA and YSLEER. CDR3 sequence (DNA): TGCGCCAGCAGCCAAGGACTAGCGGGAGGAGGAGAGCAGTACTTC. Translation gives CASSQGLAGGGEQYF.

There are a few counts of this clone. The chain recombines TRBV2 with TRBJ2-7; TRBD1 matches at 9 bases. The CDR3 extends over 13 amino acids. V shed 8 bases, J shed 6 bases, and the junction held 8 bases outside the gene matches. The germline gives CDR1 SNHLY, CDR2 FYNNEI. The CDR3 region has the DNA TGTGCCAGCGCGGGACAGGGTTTCTTCGAGCAGTACTTC. Residues: CASAGQGFFEQYF. Full variable domain (outside the CDR3, taken from reference TRBV2 and TRBJ2-7): EPEVTQTPSHQVTQMGQEVILRCVPISNHLYFYWYRQILGQKVEFLVSFYNNEISEKSEIFDDQFSVERPDGSNFTLKIRSTKLEDSAMYFCASAGQGFFEQYFGPGTRLTVT.

The V and J genes are TRBV27 and TRBJ1-1; no definite D call. The CDR3 consists of 13 residues. Germline V lookup: CDR1 MNHEY, CDR2 SMNVEV (reference sequence). V lost 8 bases, J lost 1 base, and 11 bases lay in between. The CDR3 coding sequence is TGTGCCAGCCCGCGCAGAGAGAACACTGAAGCTTTCTTT. This codes for CASPRRENTEAFF.

The J gene is TRBJ2-7, the V gene TRBV2; D may be TRBD1 (5 bases). The ends were cut back, 5 bases at V and 0 bases at J, with 11 bases in the middle. The germline gives CDR1 SNHLY, CDR2 FYNNEI. The CDR3 is 14 amino acids. The CDR3 DNA is TGTGCCAGCAGTCCTAGACAGTTCTCCTACGAGCAGTACTTC. Encoded protein: CASSPRQFSYEQYF. The full variable domain, in which reference TRBV2 and TRBJ2-7 provide the parts outside the CDR3, is EPEVTQTPSHQVTQMGQEVILRCVPISNHLYFYWYRQILGQKVEFLVSFYNNEISEKSEIFDDQFSVERPDGSNFTLKIRSTKLEDSAMYFCASSPRQFSYEQYFGPGTRLTVT.

The chain links TRBV19 to TRBJ2-7; 7 bases match TRBD2. Germline V gene lookup returns CDR1 LNHDA and CDR2 SQIVND (reference sequence). The CDR3 runs to 14 residues. J was trimmed by 5 bases and V by 7 bases; bases with no gene match: 11. The CDR3 nucleotides read TGTGCCAGTACCCCGATAGGGCGGGAGAACGAGCAGTACTTC. It is translated as CASTPIGRENEQYF.

CDR3 in DNA: TGCGCCAGCAGCCGGAGCATAGGGGCTGGAGAGACCCAGTACTTC. The encoded protein is CASSRSIGAGETQYF. J is TRBJ2-5 and V is TRBV4-1, with a weak D call TRBD1 (5 bases). V shed 4 bases and J shed 4 bases, with 16 bases lying between them. Germline V gives CDR1 MGHRA, CDR2 YSYEKL. The CDR3 contains 15 residues.

The rearrangement uses TRBV6-6 and TRBJ1-1, with D perhaps TRBD1 (5 bases). With 0 bases removed from V and 3 bases from J, the gap between germline ends came to 11 bases. This CDR3 is built from 15 residues. Germline V CDR1 and CDR2: MNHNY, SVGAGI (reference sequence). The CDR3, as DNA: TGTGCCAGCAGTTACTCCAGGGTGTCGGACACTGAAGCTTTCTTT. Translation: CASSYSRVSDTEAFF.

The chain combines TRBV11-3 with TRBJ2-7; TRBD1 agrees at 7 bases. The CDR3 contains 15 residues. V trimming: 5 bases; J trimming: 3 bases; junction bases outside the gene matches: 10. The germline V gene has CDR1 SGHNT and CDR2 YENEEA. CDR3 nucleotide sequence: TGTGCCAGCAGCCCGAGTGGGCAGGGGGACTACGAGCAGTACTTC. It translates to CASSPSGQGDYEQYF.

The chain recombines TRBV7-9 with TRBJ2-7; TRBD1 matches at 7 bases. Trimming cost V 1 base and J 9 bases; bases outside gene matches: 6. CDR3 size: 13 residues. From germline, CDR1 is SEHNR and CDR2 FQNEAQ (reference sequence). In nucleotides, the CDR3 is TGTGCCAGCAGCTTAGGACAGGGCGAGCGGCAGTACTTC. This translates into CASSLGQGERQYF.

The J gene is TRBJ2-7, the V gene TRBV5-4, with TRBD1 as a possible D gene (6 bases). Germline assignment: CDR1 SGHNT and CDR2 YYREEE (reference sequence). The CDR3 extends over 13 amino acids. The V end lost 4 bases, the J end lost 1 base, and 9 bases lay between the germline ends. Written as DNA, the CDR3 is TGTGCCAGCAGCATGGACAGTTCCTACGAGCAGTACTTC. Protein: CASSMDSSYEQYF.

This chain connects TRBV4-2 to TRBJ2-5; D unresolved. Trimming stripped 4 bases from V and 5 bases from J, with 20 bases between. Germline CDR1 is LGHNA and CDR2 is YNFKEQ. There are 16 residues in the CDR3. Written as DNA, the CDR3 is TGTGCCAGCAGCCTCGGACGTTTTGAGAGTCCGGAGACCCAGTACTTC. Encoded protein: CASSLGRFESPETQYF.

The J gene is TRBJ2-5, the V gene TRBV4-3; TRBD2 matches at 7 bases. The CDR3 is 15 residues long. The J segment lost 2 bases and the V segment lost 1 base, leaving 4 bases of the junction unmatched. Germline CDR1 reads LGHNA; CDR2 reads YSLEER. The CDR3 nucleotides read TGCGCCAGCAGCCAAGGGGCCGGGGGGCAAGAGACCCAGTACTTC. It specifies CASSQGAGGQETQYF.

The V gene is TRBV7-9, the J gene TRBJ2-7; TRBD2 might be the D (5 bases). Trimming left V 5 bases short and J 2 bases short, with 16 bases between. Germline V gene data show CDR1 as SEHNR and CDR2 as FQNEAQ (reference sequence). This CDR3 has 15 residues. The CDR3 sequence is CASSPRLAETYEQYF. DNA for the CDR3: TGTGCCAGCAGCCCACGTCTAGCCGAGACCTACGAGCAGTACTTC.

The V and J genes are TRBV9 and TRBJ2-7; perhaps D is TRBD1 or TRBD2 (5 bases each). The germline CDR1 and CDR2 sequences are SGDLS and YYNGEE. The CDR3 has 13 amino acids. Trimming took off 3 bases at V and 6 bases at J, with 13 bases between the two ends. CDR3 sequence (DNA): TGTGCCAGCAGCGCCGGCCTGGGGACCGAGCAGTACTTC. It is translated as CASSAGLGTEQYF.